The 17 T cell receptor beta chains listed next were all sequenced from one sample in a study of blood T cell repertoires in COVID-19. Sequencing was performed with immunoSEQ multiplex PCR; in TCRdb, only in-frame clones are kept and a portion is missing. The table has approximately 200,000 clones, 88% seen once. Sequencing used peripheral blood. Receptor source: an older woman with acute or convalescent COVID-19.

V and J are TRBV13 and TRBJ2-6, with D maybe TRBD1 (6 bases). CDR1 PRHDT and CDR2 FYEKMQ come from the germline V gene (reference sequence). V was shortened by 4 bases and J by 2 bases, with 12 bases between the two germline ends. There are 16 residues in the CDR3. CDR3 protein: CASSWDTGTGANVLTF. The CDR3 bases are TGTGCCAGCAGCTGGGACACAGGGACTGGGGCCAACGTCCTGACTTTC.

The chain carries TRBV9 and TRBJ2-1, with 11 bases matching TRBD2. The CDR3 has 19 residues. J lost 4 bases, V lost 4 bases, and 16 bases had no gene match. Germline CDR1 SGDLS, CDR2 YYNGEE. The CDR3 loop reads CASSPRGLADLSGYNEQFF. The CDR3 DNA is TGTGCCAGCAGCCCACGGGGACTAGCGGATCTTAGCGGATACAATGAGCAGTTCTTC.

In this sample, this clone turned up many times. The chain uses TRBV4-1 and TRBJ2-1, with TRBD2 matching over 10 bases. Trimming cost V 0 bases and J 6 bases; bases outside gene matches: 8. CDR3 length: 17 residues. Per the germline V gene, CDR1 is MGHRA and CDR2 is YSYEKL. The CDR3 is CASSQESSASGSNEQFF. The CDR3 DNA reads as TGCGCCAGCAGCCAAGAATCCTCGGCTAGCGGGAGCAATGAGCAGTTCTTC.

This chain joins TRBV5-4 and TRBJ1-1; D is perhaps TRBD1 (6 bases). Germline V gene sequence: CDR1 SGHNT, CDR2 YYREEE (reference sequence). The V and J ends lost 0 bases and 2 bases respectively, with 11 bases between them. The CDR3 sequence is 15 residues long. The CDR3 reads CASSLAHRVNTEAFF. The CDR3 coding sequence is TGTGCCAGCAGCTTGGCTCACAGGGTTAACACTGAAGCTTTCTTT.

The V and J genes are TRBV4-2 and TRBJ2-5, with 8 bases matching TRBD1. V gave up 1 base and J gave up 5 bases; unmatched junction bases: 9. The CDR3 has 16 amino acids. Germline V CDR1 and CDR2: LGHNA, YNFKEQ. The CDR3 is CASSQGYQGAEETQYF. Written as DNA, the CDR3 is TGTGCCAGCAGCCAAGGTTACCAGGGGGCCGAGGAGACCCAGTACTTC.

V usage is TRBV15 and J usage is TRBJ2-7, with D tentatively TRBD2 (6 bases). The germline V gene encodes CDR1 LNHNV and CDR2 YYDKDF (reference sequence). Trimming left V 0 bases short and J 3 bases short, with 12 bases between. The CDR3 is 15 amino acids. The CDR3 DNA sequence: TGTGCCACCAGCAGAGATAGGGACGGGAGCTACGAGCAGTACTTC. It yields the protein CATSRDRDGSYEQYF.

This chain connects TRBV7-9 to TRBJ2-7, with D hard to call. Looked up from germline, CDR1 is SEHNR and CDR2 is FQNEAQ (reference sequence). Between the trimmed V and J ends, which lost 2 bases and 4 bases, there was a span of 6 bases. This CDR3 has 12 residues. The DNA for the CDR3 is TGTGCCAGCAGCTTAACTCGGTACGAGCAGTACTTC. Translating gives CASSLTRYEQYF.

The chain is built from TRBV18 and TRBJ2-2; 9 bases map to TRBD2. The length of the CDR3 is 19 residues. CDR1 and CDR2 (germline): KGHSH, LQKENI. The ends lost 4 bases at V and 0 bases at J; junction bases unmatched: 12. The CDR3 nucleotides read TGTGCCAGCTCACTGAACGCCGCGACTAGCGGACCGAACACCGGGGAGCTGTTTTTT. Protein product: CASSLNAATSGPNTGELFF. The full variable domain, its missing parts supplied by reference TRBV18 and TRBJ2-2, is NAGVMQNPRHLVRRRGQEARLRCSPMKGHSHVYWYRQLPEEGLKFMVYLQKENIIDESGMPKERFSAEFPKEGPSILRIQQVVRGDSAAYFCASSLNAATSGPNTGELFFGEGSRLTVL.

The gene calls are TRBV3-1 (or the pseudogene TRBV3-2) and TRBJ2-7; TRBD1 might be the D (5 bases). V lost 6 bases to trimming and J lost 2 bases, with 17 bases between them. Germline V CDR1 and CDR2: LGHDT, YNNKEL (reference sequence). This CDR3 contains 15 residues. CDR3 sequence: CASSRLDRPTYEQYF. The CDR3 DNA sequence: TGTGCCAGCAGTCGATTAGACAGACCGACCTACGAGCAGTACTTC.

CDR3 loop: CASSPGGTVHYEQYF. The CDR3 coding sequence is TGTGCCAGCTCACCAGGCGGGACGGTCCACTACGAGCAGTACTTC. The genes are TRBV18 and TRBJ2-7, with D perhaps TRBD2 (6 bases). V lost 2 bases, J lost 3 bases, and 14 bases lay in between. Per germline, CDR1 KGHSH and CDR2 LQKENI. There are 15 residues in the CDR3.

The chain recombines TRBV5-5 with TRBJ1-5; possible D gene TRBD1, 5 bases. Germline assignment: CDR1 SGHKS and CDR2 YYEKEE (reference sequence). V lost 4 bases and J lost 4, with 15 bases in between. The CDR3 extends over 15 amino acids. The CDR3 sequence: CASSLLGGGNQPQHF. The CDR3 coding sequence is TGTGCCAGCAGCCTACTAGGTGGGGGGAATCAGCCCCAGCATTTT.

Note on this clone: The junction departs from the called germline gene at one end, perhaps through a read error. The rearrangement uses TRBV3-1 (or the pseudogene TRBV3-2) and TRBJ2-7; D unresolved. Per the germline V gene, CDR1 is LGHDT and CDR2 is YNNKEL (reference sequence). This CDR3 comprises 14 residues. CDR3 nucleotides: TGTGCCAGCAGCCCTCTCATCGAAACCTACGGGCAGTACTTC. Encoded protein: CASSPLIETYGQYF.

The CDR3 protein is CASSQPRQGREAFF. Here the CDR3 DNA reads TGCGCCAGCAGCCAGCCCCGACAGGGACGTGAAGCTTTCTTT. This chain links TRBV4-1 with TRBJ1-1, with 7 bases fitting TRBD1. CDR3 length: 14 amino acids. The trim removed 3 bases at V and 7 bases at J, leaving 8 bases unmatched. Germline V lookup: CDR1 MGHRA, CDR2 YSYEKL.

The chain joins TRBV19 to TRBJ2-5, with 7 nucleotides matching TRBD2. This CDR3 is built from 16 residues. The germline CDR1 and CDR2 sequences are LNHDA and SQIVND (reference sequence). The V and J ends lost 5 bases and 2 bases, in that order; junction bases with no gene match: 11. The chain's CDR3 is CASSLQGTTEQETQYF. CDR3 bases: TGTGCCAGTAGTTTACAAGGGACTACCGAACAAGAGACCCAGTACTTC.

V and J are TRBV6-5 and TRBJ1-5, with TRBD1 matching over 7 bases. V trimming: 4 bases; J trimming: 3 bases; junction bases outside the gene matches: 6. This CDR3 contains 15 residues. The germline V gene has CDR1 MNHEY and CDR2 SVGAGI. CDR3 loop: CASSLTGADNQPQHF. The CDR3 nucleotides are TGTGCCAGCAGTTTAACAGGGGCCGACAATCAGCCCCAGCATTTT.

This sequence joins TRBV11-2 and TRBJ1-4, with 7 bases identical to TRBD1. The CDR3 contains 16 residues. From germline, CDR1 is SGHAT and CDR2 FQNNGV. The ends lost 6 bases at V and 8 bases at J; junction bases unmatched: 15. The CDR3 region is CASSFRGNRGGEKLFF. In DNA form, the CDR3 reads TGTGCCAGCAGTTTTCGGGGGAACAGGGGTGGAGAAAAACTGTTTTTT.

This chain links TRBV6-5 with TRBJ1-2; TRBD1 agrees at 9 bases. The V gene end was trimmed by 2 bases and the J gene end by 7 bases; junction bases not matched to a gene: 8. Germline V CDR1 and CDR2: MNHEY, SVGAGI. The CDR3 is 15 residues long. CDR3 nucleotides: TGTGCCAGCAGTTACGGGGACAGGGTCTCAGCTGGCTACACCTTC. Its translation is CASSYGDRVSAGYTF.